The next 12 T cell receptor beta chains were all read from a single sample in a study of shared clonotypes between healthy human individuals. Only in-frame clones appear in the TCRdb table, and some are missing; sequencing was by immunoSEQ multiplex PCR. The repertoire holds over 2 million clones, with about 95% as singletons. CD8 cells classed as naive were CD45RO-negative and positively selected for CCR7, excluding terminally differentiated effector memory CD45RA+ cells. What was sequenced was naive CD8+ T cells sorted from blood. These receptors were obtained from a young man in good health.

The rearrangement joins TRBV7-9 to TRBJ2-7; D not resolved. Trimming removed 3 bases at V and 4 bases at J, with 10 bases between. CDR3 length: 13 amino acids. The germline CDR1 and CDR2 sequences are SEHNR and FQNEAQ (reference sequence). The CDR3 bases are TGTGCCAGCAGCTTCCTGTGGGGTTACGAGCAGTACTTC. It yields the protein CASSFLWGYEQYF.

The rearrangement links TRBV6-5 to TRBJ1-2, with 7 bases matching TRBD1. J was trimmed by 4 bases and V by 5 bases; bases with no gene match: 7. Germline assignment: CDR1 MNHEY and CDR2 SVGAGI. CDR3 length: 14 amino acids. CDR3 residues: CASSPTGISYGYTF. DNA for the CDR3: TGTGCCAGCAGTCCGACAGGGATCAGCTATGGCTACACCTTC.

The gene calls are TRBV7-3 and TRBJ2-5; D possibly corresponds to TRBD2 (7 bases). CDR3 size: 15 residues. V was trimmed by 5 bases and J by 4 bases, leaving 17 bases between them. The germline V gene encodes CDR1 SGHTA and CDR2 FQGTGA. CDR3 loop: CASSPGGGAGETQYF. In nucleotides, the CDR3 is TGTGCCAGCAGCCCCGGTGGGGGGGCTGGAGAGACCCAGTACTTC.

Turning to this clone: In the same sample, other DNA sequences code for this CDR3. The chain uses TRBV10-3 and TRBJ2-1; D unclear. With 0 bases removed from V and 7 bases from J, the gap between germline ends came to 7 bases. From germline, CDR1 is ENHRY and CDR2 SYGVKD. There are 13 residues in the CDR3. The DNA of the CDR3 is TGTGCCATCAGTGAGTCTTCCGTGAATGAGCAGTTCTTC. Its translation: CAISESSVNEQFF.

This sequence joins TRBV27 and TRBJ1-4; 12 bases agree with TRBD1. The CDR3 is made up of 18 amino acids. The germline CDR1 and CDR2 sequences are MNHEY and SMNVEV (reference sequence). V lost 2 bases, J lost 5 bases, and 9 bases stayed unmatched. The CDR3 reads CASSLLGTGGPGNEKLFF. The CDR3 bases are TGTGCCAGCAGTTTACTGGGGACAGGGGGCCCCGGGAATGAAAAACTGTTTTTT.

The genes are TRBV9 and TRBJ2-7; D unresolved. The CDR3 is 11 residues long. V gave up 7 bases and J gave up 6 bases, with 11 bases separating them. Germline assignment: CDR1 SGDLS and CDR2 YYNGEE. The CDR3 nucleotides read TGTGCCAGCGGAAACACGGGCGAGCAGTACTTC. Translation gives CASGNTGEQYF.

The gene calls are TRBV4-2 and TRBJ2-3; the D is unclear. Trimming removed 5 bases from V and 4 bases from J, with 13 bases in between. Per germline, CDR1 LGHNA and CDR2 YNFKEQ. CDR3 size: 14 residues. Here the CDR3 reads CASSGDSGSDTQYF. As DNA, the CDR3 is TGTGCCAGCAGCGGAGATTCCGGTTCAGATACGCAGTATTTT.

This sequence joins TRBV7-8 and TRBJ2-7; no reliable D call. This CDR3 region has 14 residues. The germline CDR1 and CDR2 sequences are SGHVS and FQNEAQ. Trimming stripped 5 bases from V and 2 bases from J, with 13 bases between. The CDR3 sequence is CASSADGIPYEQYF. CDR3 coding DNA: TGTGCCAGCAGCGCCGACGGCATTCCCTACGAGCAGTACTTC.

In its sample, this clone was seen once. The chain carries TRBV7-9 and TRBJ1-5; D is unclear. V was cut by 4 bases and J by 0 bases, with 7 bases left in between. Germline CDR1 SEHNR, CDR2 FQNEAQ (reference sequence). The CDR3 sequence is 14 residues long. CDR3 sequence: CASSSPSSNQPQHF. The CDR3 DNA is TGTGCCAGCAGCTCCCCGAGTAGCAATCAGCCCCAGCATTTT.

In its sample, this clone was seen once. This sequence joins TRBV29-1 and TRBJ2-2, with D possibly matching TRBD1 (5 bases). Trimming stripped 7 bases from V and 0 bases from J, with 9 bases between. The CDR3 length is 13 residues. CDR1 is SQVTM, CDR2 ANQGSEA, per germline. The CDR3 DNA reads as TGCAGCGGAAGGGGCGCGAACACCGGGGAGCTGTTTTTT. Translating it yields CSGRGANTGELFF.

This clone was counted a few times. The chain combines TRBV5-1 with TRBJ2-1; TRBD2 agrees at 13 bases. Germline loops: CDR1 SGHRS, CDR2 YFSETQ. The CDR3 spans 15 residues. The ends lost 4 bases at V and 7 bases at J; junction bases unmatched: 5. DNA of the CDR3: TGCGCCAGCAGCCCCGGGACTAGCGGGGCAAATGAGCAGTTCTTC. Translated: CASSPGTSGANEQFF.

The rearrangement uses TRBV7-9 and TRBJ1-6, with D uncertain. Germline CDR1 is SEHNR and CDR2 is FQNEAQ (reference sequence). Trimming left V 1 base short and J 10 bases short, with 8 bases between. The CDR3 runs 13 residues. The CDR3 DNA sequence: TGTGCCAGCAGCTTAGGGTCGGTGTCACCCCTCCACTTT. Its protein product is CASSLGSVSPLHF.